The next 23 T cell receptor beta chains were all read from a single sample in a study of control samples from healthy donors and cancer patients. Repertoires were generated with immunoSEQ multiplex PCR, while TCRdb's copy carries only in-frame clones and drops some. The top ten hold approximately 9% of the sample, which has around 120,000 clones, about nine tenths seen once. The specimen was blood. All receptors derive from a man between 40 and 49 years old in good health.

This clone came up once. This chain uses TRBV20-1 with TRBJ2-5, with D unclear. Germline lookup yields CDR1 DFQATT and CDR2 SNEGSKA (reference sequence). The CDR3 is 11 amino acids. V was clipped by 8 bases and J by 3 bases, with 10 bases between them. CDR3 nucleotide sequence: TGCAGTATCGGCCCTAAAGAGACCCAGTACTTC. This sequence encodes CSIGPKETQYF.

This CDR3 reads CATSSSSYEQYF. In DNA form, the CDR3 reads TGTGCCACCAGCAGCTCCTCCTACGAGCAGTACTTC. The chain employs TRBV15 and TRBJ2-7, with no clear D. The CDR3 has 12 residues. The germline gives CDR1 LNHNV, CDR2 YYDKDF (reference sequence). The V gene lost 3 bases and the J gene lost 0 bases, with 3 bases spanning the gap. Full variable domain (remainder filled in from reference TRBV15 and TRBJ2-7): DAMVIQNPRYQVTQFGKPVTLSCSQTLNHNVMYWYQQKSSQAPKLLFHYYDKDFNNEADTPDNFQSRRPNTSFCFLDIRSPGLGDTAMYLCATSSSSYEQYFGPGTRLTVT.

This clone has only one observation. The chain links TRBV6-5 to TRBJ1-1; TRBD1 matches 11 bases. This CDR3 has 16 residues. V gave up 1 base and J gave up 5 bases; unmatched junction bases: 6. Per germline, CDR1 MNHEY and CDR2 SVGAGI. CDR3 residues: CASSYFGTGGKTEAFF. The CDR3, as DNA: TGTGCCAGCAGTTACTTTGGGACAGGGGGTAAGACTGAAGCTTTCTTT.

The gene calls are TRBV11-3 and TRBJ1-2; TRBD1 aligns across 7 bases. Germline CDR1 reads SGHNT; CDR2 reads YENEEA. CDR3 length: 13 residues. V trimming: 5 bases; J trimming: 2 bases; junction bases outside the gene matches: 2. CDR3 in amino acids: CASSLGQNYGYTF. DNA for the CDR3: TGTGCCAGCAGCCTGGGACAGAACTATGGCTACACCTTC.

The chain is built from TRBV19 and TRBJ1-2, with 9 bases identical to TRBD1. Losses at the gene ends were 7 bases for V and 4 bases for J; bases not matched to a gene: 7. Germline V gene data show CDR1 as LNHDA and CDR2 as SQIVND (reference sequence). The CDR3 runs 14 residues. CDR3 sequence reads: CASTMGDRVYGYTF. As DNA, the CDR3 is TGTGCCAGTACCATGGGGGACAGGGTCTATGGCTACACCTTC.

A few counts support this clone. This sequence joins TRBV19 and TRBJ1-6; maybe TRBD1 (5 bases). The germline V gene encodes CDR1 LNHDA and CDR2 SQIVND (reference sequence). The CDR3 consists of 15 residues. V was trimmed by 5 bases and J by 5 bases, leaving 13 bases between them. This CDR3 is CASSLRQSDNSPLHF. The CDR3 DNA reads as TGTGCCAGTAGTCTCCGACAGTCTGATAATTCACCCCTCCACTTT. The entire variable domain, with the rest obtained from reference TRBV19 and TRBJ1-6, is as follows: DGGITQSPKYLFRKEGQNVTLSCEQNLNHDAMYWYRQDPGQGLRLIYYSQIVNDFQKGDIAEGYSVSREKKESFPLTVTSAQKNPTAFYLCASSLRQSDNSPLHFGNGTRLTVT.

The V call is TRBV15, the J call TRBJ2-7; 8 nucleotides match TRBD1. This CDR3 spans 15 amino acids. Losses at the gene ends were 2 bases for V and 1 base for J; bases not matched to a gene: 4. Germline V gene data show CDR1 as LNHNV and CDR2 as YYDKDF (reference sequence). CDR3 protein: CATSRPGGASYEQYF. The CDR3 nucleotides are TGTGCCACCAGCAGACCAGGGGGCGCATCCTACGAGCAGTACTTC.

This clone turned up a few times. The J gene is TRBJ2-1, the V gene TRBV12-3 or TRBV12-4; D gene unclear. V was trimmed by 7 bases and J by 2 bases, leaving 9 bases between them. This CDR3 is built from 13 residues. The CDR3 sequence: CASTYFPYNEQFF. The CDR3 DNA reads as TGTGCCAGCACCTACTTCCCCTACAATGAGCAGTTCTTC.

The chain recombines TRBV11-3 with TRBJ1-1; 7 nucleotides match TRBD1. J gave up 1 base and V 4 bases, and 6 bases lay outside the gene matches. Germline values: CDR1 SGHNT, CDR2 YENEEA. This CDR3 region has 15 residues. The CDR3 coding sequence is TGTGCCAGCAGCTGGAACAGGGGCAGGAACACTGAAGCTTTCTTT. This codes for CASSWNRGRNTEAFF.

V and J are TRBV3-1 (or the pseudogene TRBV3-2) and TRBJ1-3, with 7 bases fitting TRBD1. The germline gives CDR1 LGHDT, CDR2 YNNKEL (reference sequence). V dropped 4 bases and J dropped 2; count of bases not matched to a gene: 5. This CDR3 has 15 amino acids. The CDR3 protein is CASSLDRKTGNTIYF. CDR3 coding DNA: TGTGCCAGCAGCCTGGACAGGAAAACTGGAAACACCATATATTTT.

The chain has TRBV7-3 and TRBJ2-7; tentatively, D is TRBD1 (6 bases). V lost 5 bases to trimming and J lost 1 base, with 9 bases between them. This CDR3 spans 13 amino acids. Germline V lookup: CDR1 SGHTA, CDR2 FQGTGA. The CDR3 bases are TGTGCCAGCAGCCAGGGGAATTCCTACGAGCAGTACTTC. Translated: CASSQGNSYEQYF.

This clone is a singleton in its sample. The chain recombines TRBV18 with TRBJ2-7; D remains ambiguous. Germline CDR1 KGHSH, CDR2 LQKENI. The ends were cut back, 3 bases at V and 4 bases at J, with 16 bases in the middle. The CDR3 is 15 residues long. CDR3 amino acids: CASSPRSQLSYEQYF. The CDR3 nucleotides are TGTGCCAGCTCACCCCGGTCACAGCTAAGTTACGAGCAGTACTTC.

The V gene is TRBV11-3, the J gene TRBJ1-3; D gene uncertain. This CDR3 contains 15 residues. With 0 bases removed from V and 7 bases from J, the gap between germline ends came to 13 bases. Per germline, CDR1 SGHNT and CDR2 YENEEA. The CDR3 nucleotides are TGTGCCAGCAGCTTAGAAGCCACCGATGGGAACACCATATATTTT. It translates to CASSLEATDGNTIYF.

The chain recombines TRBV30 with TRBJ2-5, with D perhaps assigned TRBD1 or TRBD2 (5 bases each). V was cut by 4 bases and J by 5 bases, with 11 bases left in between. Germline CDR1 is GTSNPN and CDR2 is SVGIG (reference sequence). CDR3 length: 12 amino acids. In DNA, the CDR3 is TGTGCCTGGATGAGGGGTCCGGAGACCCAGTACTTC. It translates to CAWMRGPETQYF. The full variable domain, completed using reference TRBV30 and TRBJ2-5, is SQTIHQWPATLVQPVGSPLSLECTVEGTSNPNLYWYRQAAGRGLQLLFYSVGIGQISSEVPQNLSASRPQDRQFILSSKKLLLSDSGFYLCAWMRGPETQYFGPGTRLLVL.

This clone appeared a single time. The chain couples TRBV11-2 to TRBJ2-7; TRBD2 might be the D (5 bases). The CDR3 contains 13 residues. Per the germline V gene, CDR1 is SGHAT and CDR2 is FQNNGV. The V end lost 0 bases, the J end lost 5 bases, and 8 bases lay between the germline ends. The CDR3 region is CASSLDPGDEQYF. The CDR3 DNA sequence: TGTGCCAGCAGCTTAGATCCCGGGGACGAGCAGTACTTC.

This clone was seen a handful of times. This rearrangement joins TRBV25-1 to TRBJ2-1; D is ambiguous. This CDR3 is 13 amino acids long. Deletions cut 6 bases from V and 3 bases from J, with 9 bases between. CDR1 and CDR2 from the germline V gene are MGHDK and SYGVNS. The CDR3 here is CASRPDYYNEQFF. For the CDR3, the DNA is TGTGCCAGCAGGCCCGATTACTACAATGAGCAGTTCTTC.

The genes are TRBV7-9 and TRBJ2-5; D is unclear. The germline V gene has CDR1 SEHNR and CDR2 FQNEAQ (reference sequence). Trimming removed 5 bases from V and 1 base from J, with 14 bases in between. The CDR3 consists of 15 residues. CDR3 protein: CASSPREGLQETQYF. Here the CDR3 DNA reads TGTGCCAGCAGCCCCCGCGAAGGGCTCCAAGAGACCCAGTACTTC.

Only one count was recorded for this clone. The chain employs TRBV4-1 and TRBJ1-5, with D possibly TRBD1 on 6 matching bases. The CDR3 length is 15 residues. Trimming pared 5 bases from V and 3 bases from J, leaving 14 bases between. CDR1 MGHRA and CDR2 YSYEKL come from the germline V gene. In nucleotides, the CDR3 is TGCGCCAGCAGCATCAAGGGGGACTACAATCAGCCCCAGCATTTT. Its translation: CASSIKGDYNQPQHF.

The chain couples TRBV25-1 to TRBJ1-1; unclear D gene. V was cut by 4 bases and J by 6 bases, with 21 bases left in between. The germline V gene encodes CDR1 MGHDK and CDR2 SYGVNS. The CDR3 is made up of 16 amino acids. DNA of the CDR3: TGTGCCAGCAGTGCCCGTAAAGGGTGGGGTTCTGCTGAAGCTTTCTTT. Translation gives CASSARKGWGSAEAFF.

The rearrangement joins TRBV4-3 to TRBJ1-2, with TRBD1 matching 9 bases. Germline lookup yields CDR1 LGHNA and CDR2 YSLEER. Trimming removed 0 bases from V and 2 bases from J; junction bases left unmatched: 4. The CDR3 contains 16 residues. This CDR3 is CASSQDPGQGNYGYTF. CDR3 DNA: TGCGCCAGCAGCCAAGATCCGGGACAGGGAAACTATGGCTACACCTTC.

The V and J genes are TRBV3-1 (or the pseudogene TRBV3-2) and TRBJ2-3; D is perhaps TRBD2 (7 bases). Trimming pared 3 bases from V and 2 bases from J, leaving 15 bases between. Germline CDR1 is LGHDT and CDR2 is YNNKEL (reference sequence). The CDR3 is 16 amino acids. In DNA form, the CDR3 reads TGTGCCAGCAGCCAGAGGGGGACTACCTACACAGATACGCAGTATTTT. Encoded protein: CASSQRGTTYTDTQYF.

CDR3 amino acids: CASTPLGGSRVTQYF. In DNA, the CDR3 is TGTGCCAGCACCCCCCTCGGCGGTAGCCGCGTGACCCAGTACTTC. The V gene is TRBV3-1 (or the pseudogene TRBV3-2), the J gene TRBJ2-5; the D is unclear. The V gene lost 7 bases and the J gene lost 7 bases, with 22 bases spanning the gap. CDR1 and CDR2 (germline): LGHDT, YNNKEL (reference sequence). There are 15 residues in the CDR3.

The chain combines TRBV12-3 or TRBV12-4 with TRBJ2-3; D is ambiguous. V was trimmed by 6 bases and J by 6 bases, leaving 10 bases between them. The CDR3 is 12 amino acids. CDR3 sequence (DNA): TGTGCCAGCAGCCCGGATTTTGATACGCAGTATTTT. This translates into CASSPDFDTQYF.